This T cell receptor (beta chain) originates from a study of cytomegalovirus exposure and HLA in healthy donors. Background on the study: Genotyping of hundreds of donors showed that around 86% belonged to the Caucasian-associated ancestry cluster. Study observations and caveats: Sequencing artifact likely explains a cluster of highly shared sequence variants. In an earlier analysis, about 87% or about 30%: the productive usage of most TCR beta V segments. In most subjects, TCR beta sequences reportedly gave accurate predictions of HLA-A and HLA-B alleles.

A note on this clone: As yet, its antigen is unknown.

The V and J ends lost 6 bases and 1 base, in that order; junction bases with no gene match: 20. Germline assignment: CDR1 MDHEN and CDR2 SYDVKM. The CDR3 length is 20 residues. Amplification used 60 Vbeta primers and 13 Jbeta primers. Some clones are missing from TCRdb's copy, which holds only in-frame ones; the method was immunoSEQ multiplex PCR. In the table there are roughly 180,000 clones, more than 65% of which are singletons. The material sequenced was PBMCs. The chain links TRBV28 to TRBJ2-4; 8 nucleotides line up with TRBD2. The clonotype originates from a man younger than 45 in good health and CMV-seronegative. The CDR3 loop is CASRVFKGLVILGAKNIQYF. Here the CDR3 DNA reads TGTGCCAGCAGAGTCTTCAAGGGACTAGTGATCCTTGGGGCCAAAAACATTCAGTACTTC.